Sequencing of this T cell receptor (beta chain) was carried out in a study of blood T cell repertoires in COVID-19. Study at large: Italy, Spain and the United States were the sources of the convalescent and acute COVID-19 samples. T cells, B-cell-depleted T cells, or PBMCs supplied cDNA or gDNA.

Looked up from germline, CDR1 is MDHEN and CDR2 is SYDVKM. The trim removed 4 bases at V and 3 bases at J, leaving 5 bases unmatched. The CDR3 has 15 residues. Original data processing: Estimation of nucleated cell counts relied on the amplification of reference gene primers. The assay was immunoSEQ multiplex PCR, and TCRdb's table has in-frame clones only and misses some. V and J calls and clone size are given by that table; D and trimming were obtained from the DNA. The sample consists of about 78,000 clones, about nine tenths of them appearing once. The receptor comes from a woman aged 50 to 60 in a cohort sampled during active COVID-19. The sequenced material came from peripheral blood. The chain has TRBV28 and TRBJ2-5; 10 nucleotides align to TRBD1. In DNA form, the CDR3 reads TGTGCCAGCAGTTCCGGAGGACAGGGGGAAGAGACCCAGTACTTC. Encoded protein: CASSSGGQGEETQYF.